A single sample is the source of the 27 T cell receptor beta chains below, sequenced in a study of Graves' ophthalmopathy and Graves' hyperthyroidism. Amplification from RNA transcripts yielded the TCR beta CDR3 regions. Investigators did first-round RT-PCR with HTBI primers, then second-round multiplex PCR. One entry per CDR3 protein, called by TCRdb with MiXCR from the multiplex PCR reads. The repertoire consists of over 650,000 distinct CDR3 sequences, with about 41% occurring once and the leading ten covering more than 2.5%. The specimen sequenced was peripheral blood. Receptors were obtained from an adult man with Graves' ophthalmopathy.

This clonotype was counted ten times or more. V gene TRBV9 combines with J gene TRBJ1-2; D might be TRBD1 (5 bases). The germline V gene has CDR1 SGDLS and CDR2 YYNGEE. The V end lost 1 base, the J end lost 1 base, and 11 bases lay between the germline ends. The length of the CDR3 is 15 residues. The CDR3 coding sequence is TGTGCCAGCAGCGTATCTCAGACAGATAACTATGGCTACACCTTC. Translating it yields CASSVSQTDNYGYTF.

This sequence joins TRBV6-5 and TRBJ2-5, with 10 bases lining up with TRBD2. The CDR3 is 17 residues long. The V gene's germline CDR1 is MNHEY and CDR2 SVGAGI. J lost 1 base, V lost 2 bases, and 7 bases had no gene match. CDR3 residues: CASSYASGSGFQETQYF. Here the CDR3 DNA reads TGTGCCAGCAGTTACGCTAGCGGGAGCGGATTCCAAGAGACCCAGTACTTC.

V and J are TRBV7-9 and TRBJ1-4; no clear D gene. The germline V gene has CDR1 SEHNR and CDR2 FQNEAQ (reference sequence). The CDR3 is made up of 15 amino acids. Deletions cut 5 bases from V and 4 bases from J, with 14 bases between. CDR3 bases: TGTGCCAGCAGCCAAGATAGGCGGCTTAATGAAAAACTGTTTTTT. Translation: CASSQDRRLNEKLFF.

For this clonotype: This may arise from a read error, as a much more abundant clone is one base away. CDR3 nucleotide sequence: TGTGCCAGCAGCTCCTCCGGGACAGAAACCCGGTACTTC. The encoded protein is CASSSSGTETRYF. The chain recombines TRBV25-1 with TRBJ2-5; TRBD1 matches 7 bases. Per germline, CDR1 MGHDK and CDR2 SYGVNS. The CDR3 spans 13 residues.

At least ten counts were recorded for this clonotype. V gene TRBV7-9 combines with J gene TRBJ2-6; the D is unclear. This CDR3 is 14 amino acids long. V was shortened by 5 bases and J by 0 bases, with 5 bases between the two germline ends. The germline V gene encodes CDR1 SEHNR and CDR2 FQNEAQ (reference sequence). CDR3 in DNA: TGTGCCAGCAGCGACCACTCTGGGGCCAACGTCCTGACTTTC. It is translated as CASSDHSGANVLTF.

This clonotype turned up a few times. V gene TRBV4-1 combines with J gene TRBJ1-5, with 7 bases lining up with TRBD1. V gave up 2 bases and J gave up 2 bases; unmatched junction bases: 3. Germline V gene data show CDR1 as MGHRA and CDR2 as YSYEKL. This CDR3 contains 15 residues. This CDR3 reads CASSQRGGRNQPQHF. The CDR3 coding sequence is TGCGCCAGCAGCCAACGAGGGGGCCGCAATCAGCCCCAGCATTTT.

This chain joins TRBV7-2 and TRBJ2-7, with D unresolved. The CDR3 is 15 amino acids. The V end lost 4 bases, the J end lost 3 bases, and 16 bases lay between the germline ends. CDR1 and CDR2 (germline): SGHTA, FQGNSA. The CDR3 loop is CASSSPEDGLYEQYF. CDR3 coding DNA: TGTGCCAGCAGCTCCCCCGAGGATGGGCTCTACGAGCAGTACTTC. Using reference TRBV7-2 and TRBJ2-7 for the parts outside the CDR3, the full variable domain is GAGVSQSPSNKVTEKGKDVELRCDPISGHTALYWYRQSLGQGLEFLIYFQGNSAPDKSGLPSDRFSAERTGGSVSTLTIQRTQQEDSAVYLCASSSPEDGLYEQYFGPGTRLTVT.

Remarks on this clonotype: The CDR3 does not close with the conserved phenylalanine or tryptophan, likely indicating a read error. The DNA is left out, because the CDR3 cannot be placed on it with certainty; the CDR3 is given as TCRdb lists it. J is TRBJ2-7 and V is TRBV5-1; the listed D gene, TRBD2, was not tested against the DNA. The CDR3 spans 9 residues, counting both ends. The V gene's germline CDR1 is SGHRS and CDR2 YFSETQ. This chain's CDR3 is CASSLDGTS.

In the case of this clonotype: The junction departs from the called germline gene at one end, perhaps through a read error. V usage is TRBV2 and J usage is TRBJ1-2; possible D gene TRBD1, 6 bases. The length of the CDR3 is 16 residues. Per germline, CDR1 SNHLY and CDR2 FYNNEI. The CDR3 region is CAISVDRAGESHGYTF. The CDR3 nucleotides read TGTGCCATCAGTGTTGATCGGGCAGGGGAATCGCATGGCTACACCTTC.

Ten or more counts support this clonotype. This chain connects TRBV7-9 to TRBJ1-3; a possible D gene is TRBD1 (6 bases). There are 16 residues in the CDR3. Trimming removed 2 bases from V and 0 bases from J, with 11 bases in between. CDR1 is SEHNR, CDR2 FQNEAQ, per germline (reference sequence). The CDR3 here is CASSLSGADSGNTIYF. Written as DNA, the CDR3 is TGTGCCAGCAGCTTATCGGGGGCCGACTCTGGAAACACCATATATTTT.

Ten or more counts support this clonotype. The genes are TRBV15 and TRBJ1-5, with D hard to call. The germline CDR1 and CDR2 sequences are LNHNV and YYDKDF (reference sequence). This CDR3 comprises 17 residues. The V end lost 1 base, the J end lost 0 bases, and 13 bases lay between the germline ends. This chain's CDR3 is CATSRAGWGYSNQPQHF. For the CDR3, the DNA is TGTGCCACCAGCAGAGCGGGATGGGGATATAGCAATCAGCCCCAGCATTTT.

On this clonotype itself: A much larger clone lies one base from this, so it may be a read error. CDR3 nucleotide sequence: TGTGCCACCGCCGACAGGGGGTTCGCCGGGGAGCTGTTTTTT. Its protein product is CATADRGFAGELFF. V usage is TRBV24-1 and J usage is TRBJ2-2; TRBD1 matches at 9 bases. V lost 9 bases and J lost 6; bases outside the gene matches: 7. Per germline, CDR1 KGHDR and CDR2 SFDVKD. The CDR3 has 14 amino acids.

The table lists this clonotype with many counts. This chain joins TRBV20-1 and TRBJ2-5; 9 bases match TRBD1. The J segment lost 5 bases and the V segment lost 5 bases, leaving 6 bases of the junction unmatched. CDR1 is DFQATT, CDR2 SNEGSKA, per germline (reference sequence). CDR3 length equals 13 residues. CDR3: CSAGGTGLETQYF. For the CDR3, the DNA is TGCAGTGCTGGAGGGACAGGGCTGGAGACCCAGTACTTC.

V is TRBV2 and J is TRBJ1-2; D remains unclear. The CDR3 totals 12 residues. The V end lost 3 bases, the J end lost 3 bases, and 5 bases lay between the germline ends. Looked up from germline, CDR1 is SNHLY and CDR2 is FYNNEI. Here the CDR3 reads CASSELDYGYTF. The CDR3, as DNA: TGTGCCAGCAGTGAGTTAGACTATGGCTACACCTTC.

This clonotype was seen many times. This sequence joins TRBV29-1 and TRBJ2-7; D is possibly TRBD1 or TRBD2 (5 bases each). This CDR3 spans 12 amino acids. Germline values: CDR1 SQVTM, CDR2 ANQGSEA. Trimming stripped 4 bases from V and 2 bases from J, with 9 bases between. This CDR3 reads CSVALGAYEQYF. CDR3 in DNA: TGCAGCGTTGCCTTGGGGGCCTACGAGCAGTACTTC.

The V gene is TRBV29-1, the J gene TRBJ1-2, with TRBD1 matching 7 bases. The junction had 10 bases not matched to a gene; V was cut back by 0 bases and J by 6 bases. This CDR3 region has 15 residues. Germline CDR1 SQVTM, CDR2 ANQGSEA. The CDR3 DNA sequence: TGCAGCGTTGAAGATCTAGACAGGGTATCGGATGGCTACACCTTC. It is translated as CSVEDLDRVSDGYTF.

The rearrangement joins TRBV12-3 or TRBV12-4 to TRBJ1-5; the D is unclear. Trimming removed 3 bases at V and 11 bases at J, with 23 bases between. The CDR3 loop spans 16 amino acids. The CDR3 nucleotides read TGTGCCAGCAGTTTTTGGGTGTGGGGAGATGAAGAGACCCAGCATTTT. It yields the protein CASSFWVWGDEETQHF.

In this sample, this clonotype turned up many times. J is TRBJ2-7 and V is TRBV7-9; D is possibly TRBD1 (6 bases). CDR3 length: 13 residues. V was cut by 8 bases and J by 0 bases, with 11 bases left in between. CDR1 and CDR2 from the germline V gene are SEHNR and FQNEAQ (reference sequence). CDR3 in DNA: TGTGCCAGCGATACAGGGAGCTCCTACGAGCAGTACTTC. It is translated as CASDTGSSYEQYF.

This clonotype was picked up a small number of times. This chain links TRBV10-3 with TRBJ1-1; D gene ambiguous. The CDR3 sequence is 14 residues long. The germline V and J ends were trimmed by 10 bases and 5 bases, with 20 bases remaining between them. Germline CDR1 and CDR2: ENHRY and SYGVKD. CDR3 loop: CASGLIYSQTEAFF. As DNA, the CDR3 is TGTGCCAGCGGGTTGATCTACAGCCAGACTGAAGCTTTCTTT.

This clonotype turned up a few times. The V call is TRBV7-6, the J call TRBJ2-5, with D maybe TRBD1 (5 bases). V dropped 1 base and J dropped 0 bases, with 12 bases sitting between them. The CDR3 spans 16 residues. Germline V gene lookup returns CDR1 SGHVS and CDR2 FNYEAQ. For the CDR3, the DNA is TGTGCCAGCAGCTTAGGGACATTACCCTACCAAGAGACCCAGTACTTC. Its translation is CASSLGTLPYQETQYF.

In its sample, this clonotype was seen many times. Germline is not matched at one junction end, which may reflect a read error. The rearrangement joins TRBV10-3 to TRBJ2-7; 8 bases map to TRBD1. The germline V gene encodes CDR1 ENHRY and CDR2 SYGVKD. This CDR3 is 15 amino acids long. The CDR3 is CASSSGQGTDDEQYF. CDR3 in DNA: TGTGCCAGCAGTTCCGGACAGGGAACCGACGACGAGCAGTACTTC.

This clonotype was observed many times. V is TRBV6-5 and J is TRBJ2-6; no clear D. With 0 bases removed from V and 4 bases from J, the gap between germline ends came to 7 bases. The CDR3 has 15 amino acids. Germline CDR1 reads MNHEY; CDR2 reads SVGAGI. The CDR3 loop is CASSYSSTGANVLTF. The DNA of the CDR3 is TGTGCCAGCAGTTACTCGAGTACCGGGGCCAACGTCCTGACTTTC.

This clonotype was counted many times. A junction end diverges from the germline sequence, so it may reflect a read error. CDR3 DNA: TGTGCCACCAGCCAATATCGGGACCCGAACACTGGAGCTTTCTTT. This translates into CATSQYRDPNTGAFF. V usage is TRBV15 and J usage is TRBJ1-1; weak D call: TRBD1 (5 bases). In germline, CDR1 is LNHNV, CDR2 YYDKDF (reference sequence). The CDR3 consists of 15 residues.

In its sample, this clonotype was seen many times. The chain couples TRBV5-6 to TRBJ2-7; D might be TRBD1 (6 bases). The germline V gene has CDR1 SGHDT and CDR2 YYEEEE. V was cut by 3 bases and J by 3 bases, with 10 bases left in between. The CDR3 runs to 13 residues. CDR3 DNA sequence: TGTGCCAGCAGCTGGGGCAGGGGCTACGAGCAGTACTTC. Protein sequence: CASSWGRGYEQYF. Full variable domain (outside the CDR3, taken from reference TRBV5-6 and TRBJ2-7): DAGVTQSPTHLIKTRGQQVTLRCSPKSGHDTVSWYQQALGQGPQFIFQYYEEEERQRGNFPDRFSGHQFPNYSSELNVNALLLGDSALYLCASSWGRGYEQYFGPGTRLTVT.

As DNA, the CDR3 is TGTGCCATTACCGGGAGCCTGGTTTATAATTCACCCCTCCACTTT. Its protein is CAITGSLVYNSPLHF. V gene TRBV10-3 combines with J gene TRBJ1-6; D is ambiguous. This CDR3 spans 15 amino acids. V lost 9 bases to trimming and J lost 4 bases, with 16 bases between them. CDR1 and CDR2 from the germline V gene are ENHRY and SYGVKD.

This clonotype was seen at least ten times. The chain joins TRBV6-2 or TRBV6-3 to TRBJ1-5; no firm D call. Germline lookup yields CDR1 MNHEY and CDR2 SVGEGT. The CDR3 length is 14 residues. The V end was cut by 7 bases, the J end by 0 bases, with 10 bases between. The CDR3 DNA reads TGTGCCAGCAACTCAGGAGTTAGCAATCAGCCCCAGCATTTT. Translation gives CASNSGVSNQPQHF.

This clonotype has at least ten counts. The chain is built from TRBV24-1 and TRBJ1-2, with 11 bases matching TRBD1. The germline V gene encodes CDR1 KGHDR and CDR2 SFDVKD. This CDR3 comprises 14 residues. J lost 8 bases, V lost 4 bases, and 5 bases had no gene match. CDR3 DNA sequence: TGTGCCACCAGTGACGGACAGGGGGCGCGAGGCTACACCTTC. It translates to CATSDGQGARGYTF.